This T cell receptor (beta chain) was retrieved from a study of T cells after somatic rescue of genetic block. Generated by immunoSEQ multiplex PCR, the TCRdb table keeps only in-frame clones and is missing some. This table holds roughly 15,000 clones, approximately 70% found once. The CDR3 totals 13 residues. The ends lost 3 bases at V and 7 bases at J; junction bases unmatched: 3. Germline loops: CDR1 KGHSH, CDR2 LQKENI. A few counts support this clone. The rearrangement joins TRBV18 to TRBJ1-2; 9 nucleotides match TRBD1. Input material: peripheral blood mononuclear cells (PBMCs). The sequence was obtained from a boy younger than 18. CDR3 sequence reads: CASSPGTGSGYTF. In DNA, the CDR3 is TGTGCCAGCTCACCCGGGACAGGGAGTGGCTACACCTTC. Drawing the rest from reference TRBV18 and TRBJ1-2, the complete variable domain is NAGVMQNPRHLVRRRGQEARLRCSPMKGHSHVYWYRQLPEEGLKFMVYLQKENIIDESGMPKERFSAEFPKEGPSILRIQQVVRGDSAAYFCASSPGTGSGYTFGSGTRLTVV.